These T cell receptor beta chains were read from a single sample in a study of blood T cell repertoires in COVID-19. The assay was immunoSEQ multiplex PCR, and TCRdb's table has in-frame clones only and misses some. The profile covers about 94,000 clones, with around 82% appearing a single time and approximately 6.7% taken by the ten largest. Material: peripheral blood. All receptors derive from a man in his fifties or sixties with acute or convalescent COVID-19. CDR3s include the opening cysteine and the closing phenylalanine or tryptophan. D genes are given only for firm matches. The listing skips clone size in some rows; elsewhere it reads once, few, many or a size class.

TRBV27,.,.,TRBJ2-7,CASRYTGNDEQYF,TGTGCCAGCAGGTACACAGGGAACGACGAGCAGTACTTC
TRBV10-3,once,TRBD1,TRBJ1-1,CAVSGQGLSEAFF,TGTGCCGTATCGGGACAGGGGTTGTCGGAAGCTTTCTTT
TRBV3-1/TRBV3-2,.,TRBD1,TRBJ1-4,CASSQSQTGAQEKLFF,TGTGCCAGCAGCCAATCCCAGACAGGGGCGCAAGAAAAACTGTTTTTT
TRBV30,.,.,TRBJ1-1,CAWNTPEPEAFF,TGTGCCTGGAACACCCCCGAACCTGAAGCTTTCTTT
TRBV5-1,.,.,TRBJ1-6,CASRPGANLVNSPLHF,TGCGCCAGCCGCCCTGGGGCGAACCTAGTCAATTCACCCCTCCACTTT
TRBV11-2,.,TRBD1,TRBJ2-5,CASTAGTGLETQYF,TGTGCCAGCACAGCCGGGACAGGGTTAGAGACCCAGTACTTC
TRBV30,.,TRBD1,TRBJ1-2,CAWRRDRNYGYTF,TGTGCCTGGAGGCGGGACAGGAACTATGGCTACACCTTC
TRBV29-1,.,TRBD2,TRBJ2-1,CSGTSGGSDEQFF,TGCAGCGGGACTAGCGGGGGGTCGGATGAGCAGTTCTTC
TRBV4-1,once,.,TRBJ2-7,CASSQVVQVHEQYF,TGCGCCAGCAGCCAAGTTGTACAAGTCCACGAGCAGTACTTC
TRBV6-5,.,TRBD1,TRBJ1-2,CASRTDRDGYTF,TGTGCCAGCAGGACGGACAGGGATGGCTACACCTTC
TRBV5-4,.,TRBD1,TRBJ2-1,CASSPQTGYHEQFF,TGTGCCAGCAGCCCACAGACAGGGTACCATGAGCAGTTCTTC
TRBV6-1,.,TRBD1,TRBJ1-2,CASSEALGQGSGYTF,TGTGCCAGCAGTGAAGCGCTGGGACAGGGCAGTGGCTACACCTTC
TRBV7-8,.,.,TRBJ1-4,CASSFSQGPNEKLFF,TGTGCCAGCAGCTTCTCCCAGGGCCCTAATGAAAAACTGTTTTTT
TRBV7-9,.,.,TRBJ1-2,CASSLPGNYYGYTF,TGTGCCAGCAGCTTACCGGGGAATTACTATGGCTACACCTTC
TRBV6-6,.,.,TRBJ1-3,CASSETEVGNTIYF,TGTGCCAGCAGTGAGACAGAAGTTGGAAACACCATATATTTT
TRBV5-4,.,.,TRBJ1-1,CASSLGGDTEAFF,TGTGCCAGCAGCTTAGGGGGGGACACTGAAGCTTTCTTT
TRBV9,.,TRBD1,TRBJ1-1,CASSAGDRGLWTEAFF,TGTGCCAGCAGCGCGGGGGACAGGGGGCTTTGGACTGAAGCTTTCTTT
TRBV9,.,TRBD2,TRBJ2-1,CASSVARSGVNEQFF,TGTGCCAGCAGCGTAGCCCGCAGCGGGGTTAATGAGCAGTTCTTC
TRBV18,.,TRBD1,TRBJ1-5,CASSMDRVGYSNQPQHF,TGTGCCAGCTCAATGGACAGGGTGGGGTATAGCAATCAGCCCCAGCATTTT
TRBV2,.,TRBD1,TRBJ2-1,CASSALRQGLNNEQFF,TGTGCCAGCAGTGCGTTGAGACAGGGGTTAAACAATGAGCAGTTCTTC
TRBV4-2,.,.,TRBJ1-4,CASSQVDREKLFF,TGTGCCAGCAGCCAAGTGGACAGAGAAAAACTGTTTTTT
TRBV19,.,.,TRBJ1-5,CASSIPGYNQPQHF,TGTGCCAGTAGTATTCCCGGTTACAATCAGCCCCAGCATTTT
TRBV3-1/TRBV3-2,.,TRBD1,TRBJ2-3,CASSQGQLGTDTQYF,TGTGCCAGCAGCCAGGGACAGTTGGGCACAGATACGCAGTATTTT
TRBV2,.,TRBD1,TRBJ2-2,CASRDRGTGELFF,TGTGCCAGCAGGGACAGGGGCACCGGGGAGCTGTTTTTT
TRBV10-1,few,.,TRBJ1-1,CASSRELNTEAFF,TGCGCCAGCAGTAGGGAGCTGAACACTGAAGCTTTCTTT
TRBV29-1,.,.,TRBJ2-3,CSVVADTDTQYF,TGCAGCGTTGTGGCGGACACAGATACGCAGTATTTT
TRBV4-1,.,TRBD1,TRBJ1-3,CASSPGTAGNTIYF,TGCGCCAGCAGCCCCGGGACAGCTGGAAACACCATATATTTT
TRBV29-1,.,.,TRBJ1-6,CSVGVGGNSPLHF,TGCAGCGTCGGGGTCGGGGGGAATTCACCCCTCCACTTT
TRBV18,.,.,TRBJ1-1,CASSQGMNTEAFF,TGTGCCAGCTCACAGGGGATGAACACTGAAGCTTTCTTT
TRBV19,.,TRBD1,TRBJ1-2,CASSFYRGSDYGYTF,TGTGCCAGTAGTTTCTACAGGGGGTCAGACTATGGCTACACCTTC
TRBV15,many,.,TRBJ2-7,CATSQAICEQYF,TGTGCCACCAGCCAGGCAATTTGCGAGCAGTACTTC
TRBV3-1/TRBV3-2,once,TRBD1,TRBJ1-1,CASSLQGAGEAFF,TGTGCCAGCAGCCTACAGGGGGCTGGTGAAGCTTTCTTT
TRBV4-3,.,.,TRBJ1-5,CASSQEGGLGQPQHF,TGCGCCAGCAGCCAAGAGGGAGGGCTGGGTCAGCCCCAGCATTTT
TRBV5-1,.,TRBD1,TRBJ2-5,CASSSGRQGAETQYF,TGCGCCAGCAGCTCAGGACGACAGGGGGCGGAGACCCAGTACTTC
TRBV5-1,.,TRBD2,TRBJ2-1,CASSLVAGEYNEQFF,TGCGCCAGCAGCTTGGTAGCGGGGGAGTACAATGAGCAGTTCTTC
TRBV29-1,.,.,TRBJ2-5,CSVDRIKETQYF,TGCAGCGTTGATCGTATTAAAGAGACCCAGTACTTC
TRBV4-2,.,.,TRBJ1-2,CASSQDPTVPYGYTF,TGTGCCAGCAGCCAAGATCCGACAGTACCTTATGGCTACACCTTC
TRBV5-1,.,TRBD1,TRBJ1-6,CASNQGALGNSPLHF,TGCGCCAGCAATCAGGGGGCGTTGGGAAATTCACCCCTCCACTTT
TRBV27,.,.,TRBJ1-2,CASSRTAGVNYGYTF,TGTGCCAGCAGTCGGACCGCAGGGGTAAACTATGGCTACACCTTC
TRBV5-5,.,TRBD1,TRBJ1-2,CASSDLGQGASYTF,TGTGCCAGCAGTGATTTGGGACAGGGGGCGAGCTACACCTTC
TRBV23-1,.,.,TRBJ1-5,CASSLNLITDQPQHF,TGCGCCAGCAGCCTCAATCTAATCACTGATCAGCCCCAGCATTTT